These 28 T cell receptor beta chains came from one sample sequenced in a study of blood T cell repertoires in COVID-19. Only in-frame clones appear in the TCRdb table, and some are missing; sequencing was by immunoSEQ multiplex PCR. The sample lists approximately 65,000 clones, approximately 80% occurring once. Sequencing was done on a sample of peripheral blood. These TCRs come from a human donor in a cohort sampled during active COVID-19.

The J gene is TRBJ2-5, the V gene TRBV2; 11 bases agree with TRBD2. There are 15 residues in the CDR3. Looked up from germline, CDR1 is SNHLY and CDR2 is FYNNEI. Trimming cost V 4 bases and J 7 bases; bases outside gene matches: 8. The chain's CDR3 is CASSAGTSGLGTQYF. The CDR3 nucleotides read TGTGCCAGCAGTGCGGGGACTAGCGGATTGGGGACCCAGTACTTC.

CDR3 DNA sequence: TGTGCCAGCAGCCCACAGGGGGCCTTTTACACTGAAGCTTTCTTT. Amino acid sequence: CASSPQGAFYTEAFF. This chain connects TRBV5-6 to TRBJ1-1, with TRBD1 matching 9 bases. Unmatched junction bases numbered 7, after V lost 4 bases and J lost 3 bases. This CDR3 has 15 amino acids. CDR1 SGHDT and CDR2 YYEEEE come from the germline V gene. The complete variable domain, with remaining parts taken from reference TRBV5-6 and TRBJ1-1, reads DAGVTQSPTHLIKTRGQQVTLRCSPKSGHDTVSWYQQALGQGPQFIFQYYEEEERQRGNFPDRFSGHQFPNYSSELNVNALLLGDSALYLCASSPQGAFYTEAFFGQGTRLTVV.

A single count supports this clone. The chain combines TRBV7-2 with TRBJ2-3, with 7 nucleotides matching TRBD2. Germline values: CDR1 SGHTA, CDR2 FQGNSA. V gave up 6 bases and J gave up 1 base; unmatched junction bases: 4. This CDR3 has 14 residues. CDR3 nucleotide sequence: TGTGCCAGCAGGGCCGCGGGGGGCACAGATACGCAGTATTTT. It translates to CASRAAGGTDTQYF.

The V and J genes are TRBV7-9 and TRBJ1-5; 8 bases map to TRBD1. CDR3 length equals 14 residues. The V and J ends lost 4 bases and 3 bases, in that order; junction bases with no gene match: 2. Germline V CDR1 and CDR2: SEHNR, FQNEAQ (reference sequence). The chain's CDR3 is CASSSDRANQPQHF. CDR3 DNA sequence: TGTGCCAGCAGCTCGGACAGGGCCAATCAGCCCCAGCATTTT.

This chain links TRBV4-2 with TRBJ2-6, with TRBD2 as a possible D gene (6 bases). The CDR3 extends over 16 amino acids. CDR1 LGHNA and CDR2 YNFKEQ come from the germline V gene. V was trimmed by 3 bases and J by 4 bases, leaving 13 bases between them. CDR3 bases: TGTGCCAGCAGCCAGGAAGGGACTCGAGGGGCCAACGTCCTGACTTTC. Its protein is CASSQEGTRGANVLTF.

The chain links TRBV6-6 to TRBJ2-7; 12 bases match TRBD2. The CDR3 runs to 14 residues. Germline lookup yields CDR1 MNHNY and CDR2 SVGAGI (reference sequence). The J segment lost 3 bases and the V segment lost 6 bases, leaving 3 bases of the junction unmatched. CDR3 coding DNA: TGTGCCAGCAGAGGACTAGCGGGAAACTACGAGCAGTACTTC. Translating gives CASRGLAGNYEQYF.

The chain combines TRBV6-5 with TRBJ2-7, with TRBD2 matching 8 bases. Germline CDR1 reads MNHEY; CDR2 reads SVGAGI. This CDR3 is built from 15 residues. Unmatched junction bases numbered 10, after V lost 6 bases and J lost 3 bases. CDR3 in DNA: TGTGCCAGCAGCCCCATTGCCGCGGGGGGCTACGAGCAGTACTTC. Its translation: CASSPIAAGGYEQYF.

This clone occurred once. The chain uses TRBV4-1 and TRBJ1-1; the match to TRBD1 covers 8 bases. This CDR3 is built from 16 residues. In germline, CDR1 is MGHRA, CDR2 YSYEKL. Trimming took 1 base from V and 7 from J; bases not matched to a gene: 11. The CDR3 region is CASSQGQGSGPREAFF. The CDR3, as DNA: TGCGCCAGCAGCCAAGGACAGGGGTCAGGGCCTCGTGAAGCTTTCTTT.

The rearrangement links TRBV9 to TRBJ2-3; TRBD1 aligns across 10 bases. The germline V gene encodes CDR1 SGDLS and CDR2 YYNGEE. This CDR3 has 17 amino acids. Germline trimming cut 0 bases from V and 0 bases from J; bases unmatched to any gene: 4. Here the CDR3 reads CASSVEGQGLSTDTQYF. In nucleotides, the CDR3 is TGTGCCAGCAGCGTAGAGGGACAGGGGCTTAGCACAGATACGCAGTATTTT.

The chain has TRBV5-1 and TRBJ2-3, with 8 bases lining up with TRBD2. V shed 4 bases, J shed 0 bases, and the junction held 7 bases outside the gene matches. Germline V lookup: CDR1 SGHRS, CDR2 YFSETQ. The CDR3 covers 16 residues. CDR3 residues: CASSRFAGGSTDTQYF. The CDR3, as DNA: TGCGCCAGCAGCCGTTTCGCGGGGGGTAGCACAGATACGCAGTATTTT. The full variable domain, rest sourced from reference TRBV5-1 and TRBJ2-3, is KAGVTQTPRYLIKTRGQQVTLSCSPISGHRSVSWYQQTPGQGLQFLFEYFSETQRNKGNFPGRFSGRQFSNSRSEMNVSTLELGDSALYLCASSRFAGGSTDTQYFGPGTRLTVL.

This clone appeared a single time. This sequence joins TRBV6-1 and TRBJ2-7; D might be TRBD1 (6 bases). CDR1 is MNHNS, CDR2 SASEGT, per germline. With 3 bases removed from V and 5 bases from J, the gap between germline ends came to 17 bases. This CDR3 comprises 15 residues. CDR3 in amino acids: CASSDGEQGPHEQYF. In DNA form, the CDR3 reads TGTGCCAGCAGTGATGGGGAACAGGGTCCCCACGAGCAGTACTTC.

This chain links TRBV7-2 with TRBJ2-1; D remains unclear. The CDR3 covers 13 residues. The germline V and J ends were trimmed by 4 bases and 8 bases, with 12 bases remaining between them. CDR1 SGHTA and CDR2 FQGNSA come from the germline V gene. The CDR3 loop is CASSSPVNDEQFF. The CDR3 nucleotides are TGTGCCAGCAGCTCCCCAGTAAACGATGAGCAGTTCTTC.

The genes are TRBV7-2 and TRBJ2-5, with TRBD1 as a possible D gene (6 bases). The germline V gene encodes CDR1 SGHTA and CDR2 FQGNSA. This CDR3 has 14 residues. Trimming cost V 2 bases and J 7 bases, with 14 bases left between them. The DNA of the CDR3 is TGTGCCAGCAGCTTAACAGGGTCCTCAGGGACCCAGTACTTC. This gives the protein CASSLTGSSGTQYF.

CDR3 in amino acids: CASSEVSGNTGELFF. CDR3 DNA: TGTGCCAGCAGTGAGGTTAGCGGTAACACCGGGGAGCTGTTTTTT. The chain employs TRBV6-4 and TRBJ2-2; a possible D gene is TRBD2 (6 bases). V shed 3 bases and J shed 2 bases, with 10 bases lying between them. CDR3 length: 15 amino acids. Germline V gene sequence: CDR1 MRHNA, CDR2 SNTAGT.

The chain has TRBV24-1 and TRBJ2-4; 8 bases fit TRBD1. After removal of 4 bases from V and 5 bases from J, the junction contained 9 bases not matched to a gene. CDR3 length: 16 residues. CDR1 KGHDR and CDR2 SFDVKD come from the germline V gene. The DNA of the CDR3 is TGTGCCACCAGTGACTTTAAGACAGGGGAGGAAAACATTCAGTACTTC. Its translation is CATSDFKTGEENIQYF.

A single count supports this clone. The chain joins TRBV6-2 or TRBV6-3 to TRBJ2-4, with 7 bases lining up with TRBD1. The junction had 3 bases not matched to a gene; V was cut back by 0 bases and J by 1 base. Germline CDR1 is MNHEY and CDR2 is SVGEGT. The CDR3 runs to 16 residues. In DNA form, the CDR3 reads TGTGCCAGCAGTTACTCGGCGGACAGGGCCAAAAACATTCAGTACTTC. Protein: CASSYSADRAKNIQYF.

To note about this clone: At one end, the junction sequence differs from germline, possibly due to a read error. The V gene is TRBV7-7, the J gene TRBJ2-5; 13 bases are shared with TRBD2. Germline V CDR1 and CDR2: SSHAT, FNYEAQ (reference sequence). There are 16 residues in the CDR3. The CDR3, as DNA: TGTGCTAGCAGCCGTGGACTAGCGGGAGTACAAGAGACCCAGTACTTC. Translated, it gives CASSRGLAGVQETQYF.

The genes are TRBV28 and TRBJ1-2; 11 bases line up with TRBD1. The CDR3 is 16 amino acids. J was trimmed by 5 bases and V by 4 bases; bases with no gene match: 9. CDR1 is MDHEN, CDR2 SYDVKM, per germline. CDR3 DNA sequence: TGTGCCAGCAGTTCCCTGGGACAGGGGGATACGTATGGCTACACCTTC. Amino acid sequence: CASSSLGQGDTYGYTF.

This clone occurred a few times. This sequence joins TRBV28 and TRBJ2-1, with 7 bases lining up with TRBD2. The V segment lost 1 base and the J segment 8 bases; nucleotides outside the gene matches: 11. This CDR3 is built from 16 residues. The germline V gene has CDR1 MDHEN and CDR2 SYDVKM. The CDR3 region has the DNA TGTGCCAGCAGTTTATTCGAACTCATAGCGGGCGATGAGCAGTTCTTC. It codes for CASSLFELIAGDEQFF.

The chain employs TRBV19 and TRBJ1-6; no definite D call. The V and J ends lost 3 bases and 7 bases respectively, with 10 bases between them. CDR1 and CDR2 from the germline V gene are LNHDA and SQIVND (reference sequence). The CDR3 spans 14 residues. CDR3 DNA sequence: TGTGCCAGTAGTATTGGGCAGGTCAATTCACCCCTCCACTTT. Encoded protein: CASSIGQVNSPLHF. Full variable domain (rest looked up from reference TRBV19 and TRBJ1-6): DGGITQSPKYLFRKEGQNVTLSCEQNLNHDAMYWYRQDPGQGLRLIYYSQIVNDFQKGDIAEGYSVSREKKESFPLTVTSAQKNPTAFYLCASSIGQVNSPLHFGNGTRLTVT.

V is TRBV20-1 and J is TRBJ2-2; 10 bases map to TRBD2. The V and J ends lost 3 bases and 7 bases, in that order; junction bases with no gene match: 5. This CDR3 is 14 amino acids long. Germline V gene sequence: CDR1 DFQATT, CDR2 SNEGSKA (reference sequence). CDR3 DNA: TGCAGTGCTAGTCTAGCGGGAGTGGGCGGGGAGCTGTTTTTT. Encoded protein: CSASLAGVGGELFF.

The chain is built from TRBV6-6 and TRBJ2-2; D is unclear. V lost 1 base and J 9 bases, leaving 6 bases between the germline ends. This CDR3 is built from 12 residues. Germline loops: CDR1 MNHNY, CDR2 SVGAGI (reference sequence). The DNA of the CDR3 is TGTGCCAGCAGTTACTGGGCGCGGGAGCTGTTTTTT. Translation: CASSYWARELFF.

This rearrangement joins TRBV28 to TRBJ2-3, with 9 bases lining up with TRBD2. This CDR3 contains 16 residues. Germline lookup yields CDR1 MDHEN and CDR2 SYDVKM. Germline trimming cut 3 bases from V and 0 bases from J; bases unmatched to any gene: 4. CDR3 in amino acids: CASSLTSGTSTDTQYF. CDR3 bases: TGTGCCAGCAGTTTGACTAGCGGAACTAGCACAGATACGCAGTATTTT.

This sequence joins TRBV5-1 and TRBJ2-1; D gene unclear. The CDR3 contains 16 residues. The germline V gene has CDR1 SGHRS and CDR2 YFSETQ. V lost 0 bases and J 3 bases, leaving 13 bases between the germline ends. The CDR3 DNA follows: TGCGCCAGCAGCTTGGGACTCGAGAGGCTCTACAATGAGCAGTTCTTC. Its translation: CASSLGLERLYNEQFF.

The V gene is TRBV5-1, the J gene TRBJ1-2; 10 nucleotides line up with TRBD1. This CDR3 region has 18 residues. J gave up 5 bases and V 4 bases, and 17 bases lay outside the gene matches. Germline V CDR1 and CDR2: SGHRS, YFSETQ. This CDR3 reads CASSPLAPRQGASYGYTF. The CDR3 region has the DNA TGCGCCAGCAGCCCACTCGCCCCGCGACAGGGGGCGAGTTATGGCTACACCTTC. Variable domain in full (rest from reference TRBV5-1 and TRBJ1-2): KAGVTQTPRYLIKTRGQQVTLSCSPISGHRSVSWYQQTPGQGLQFLFEYFSETQRNKGNFPGRFSGRQFSNSRSEMNVSTLELGDSALYLCASSPLAPRQGASYGYTFGSGTRLTVV.

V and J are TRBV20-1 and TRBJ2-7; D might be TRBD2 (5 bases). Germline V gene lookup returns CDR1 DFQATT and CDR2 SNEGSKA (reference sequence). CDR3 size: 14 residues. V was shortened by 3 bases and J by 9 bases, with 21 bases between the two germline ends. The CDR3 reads CSASLYGGIVGQYF. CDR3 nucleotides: TGCAGTGCTAGTCTATATGGAGGAATAGTAGGGCAGTACTTC.

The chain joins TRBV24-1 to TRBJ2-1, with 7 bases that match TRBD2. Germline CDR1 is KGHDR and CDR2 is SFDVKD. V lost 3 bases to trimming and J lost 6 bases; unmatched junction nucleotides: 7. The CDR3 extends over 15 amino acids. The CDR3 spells CATSDIGGGTNEQFF. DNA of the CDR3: TGTGCCACCAGTGATATTGGCGGGGGTACCAATGAGCAGTTCTTC.

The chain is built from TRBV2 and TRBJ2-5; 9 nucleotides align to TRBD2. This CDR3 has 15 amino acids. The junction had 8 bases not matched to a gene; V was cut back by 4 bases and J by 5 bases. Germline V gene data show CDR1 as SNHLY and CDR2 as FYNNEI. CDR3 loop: CASSGGAGGGETQYF. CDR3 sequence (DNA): TGTGCCAGCAGTGGGGGAGCGGGAGGCGGGGAGACCCAGTACTTC.